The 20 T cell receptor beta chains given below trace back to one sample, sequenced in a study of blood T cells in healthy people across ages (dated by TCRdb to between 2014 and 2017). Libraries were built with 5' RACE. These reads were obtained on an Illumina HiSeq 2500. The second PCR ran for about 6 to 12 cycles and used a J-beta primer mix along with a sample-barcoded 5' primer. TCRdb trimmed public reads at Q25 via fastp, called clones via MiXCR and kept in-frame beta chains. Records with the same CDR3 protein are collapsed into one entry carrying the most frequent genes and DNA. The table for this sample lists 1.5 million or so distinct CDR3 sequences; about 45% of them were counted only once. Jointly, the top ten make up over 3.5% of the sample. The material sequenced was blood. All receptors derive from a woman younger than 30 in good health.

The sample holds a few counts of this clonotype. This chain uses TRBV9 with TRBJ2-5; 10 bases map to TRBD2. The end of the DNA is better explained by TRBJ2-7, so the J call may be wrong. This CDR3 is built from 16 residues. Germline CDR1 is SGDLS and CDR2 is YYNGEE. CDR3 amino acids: CASSYRTSGPQNEQYF. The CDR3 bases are TGTGCCAGCAGCTATCGGACTAGCGGACCTCAAAACGAGCAGTACTTC.

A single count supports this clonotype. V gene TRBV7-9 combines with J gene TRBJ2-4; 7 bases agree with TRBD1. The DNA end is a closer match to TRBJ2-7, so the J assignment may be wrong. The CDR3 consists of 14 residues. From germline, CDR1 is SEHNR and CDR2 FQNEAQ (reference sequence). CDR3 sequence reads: CASSLEYRGCEQYF. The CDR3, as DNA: TGTGCCAGCAGCTTAGAATACAGGGGTTGCGAGCAGTACTTC.

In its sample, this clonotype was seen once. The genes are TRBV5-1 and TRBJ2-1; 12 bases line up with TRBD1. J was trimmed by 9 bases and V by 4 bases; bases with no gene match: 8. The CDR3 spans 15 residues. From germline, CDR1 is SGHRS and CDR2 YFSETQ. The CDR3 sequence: CASSLWDRGQGEQFF. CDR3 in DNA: TGCGCCAGCAGCCTTTGGGACAGGGGGCAAGGTGAGCAGTTCTTC.

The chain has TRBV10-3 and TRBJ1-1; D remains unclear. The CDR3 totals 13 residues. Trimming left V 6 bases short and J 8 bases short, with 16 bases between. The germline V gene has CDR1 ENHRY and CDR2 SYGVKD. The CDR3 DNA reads TGTGCCATCAGGATGGACGGTGGGATGGAAGCTTTCTTT. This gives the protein CAIRMDGGMEAFF.

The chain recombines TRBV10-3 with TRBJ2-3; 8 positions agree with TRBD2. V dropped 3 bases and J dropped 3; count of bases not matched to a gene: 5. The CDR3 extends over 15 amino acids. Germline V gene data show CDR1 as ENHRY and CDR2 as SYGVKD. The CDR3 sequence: CAISDGGRSTDTQYF. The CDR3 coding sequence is TGTGCCATCAGTGACGGCGGGAGGAGTACAGATACGCAGTATTTT.

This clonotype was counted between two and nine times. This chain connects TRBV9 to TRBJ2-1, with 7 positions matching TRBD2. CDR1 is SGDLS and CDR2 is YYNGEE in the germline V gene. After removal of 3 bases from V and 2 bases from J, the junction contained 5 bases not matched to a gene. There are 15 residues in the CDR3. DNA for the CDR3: TGTGCCAGCAGCGGAAGCGGGACCGCCTACAATGAGCAGTTCTTC. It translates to CASSGSGTAYNEQFF. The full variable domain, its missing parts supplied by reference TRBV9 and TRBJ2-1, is DSGVTQTPKHLITATGQRVTLRCSPRSGDLSVYWYQQSLDQGLQFLIQYYNGEERAKGNILERFSAQQFPDLHSELNLSSLELGDSALYFCASSGSGTAYNEQFFGPGTRLTVL.

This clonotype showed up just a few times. The CDR3 here is CSARDFVGQGEDGYGYTF. CDR3 nucleotide sequence: TGCAGTGCTAGAGATTTTGTGGGACAGGGAGAAGATGGCTATGGCTACACCTTC. The chain links TRBV20-1 to TRBJ1-2, with 9 bases identical to TRBD1. Looked up from germline, CDR1 is DFQATT and CDR2 is SNEGSKA (reference sequence). Losses at the gene ends were 0 bases for V and 4 bases for J; bases not matched to a gene: 15. The length of the CDR3 is 18 residues.

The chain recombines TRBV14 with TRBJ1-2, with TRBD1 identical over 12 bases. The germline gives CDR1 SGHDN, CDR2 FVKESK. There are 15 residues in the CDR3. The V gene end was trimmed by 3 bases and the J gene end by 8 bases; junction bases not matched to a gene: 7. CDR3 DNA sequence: TGTGCCAGCAGCCAGACCGGGACAGGGGGCCGGGGCTACACCTTC. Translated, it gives CASSQTGTGGRGYTF.

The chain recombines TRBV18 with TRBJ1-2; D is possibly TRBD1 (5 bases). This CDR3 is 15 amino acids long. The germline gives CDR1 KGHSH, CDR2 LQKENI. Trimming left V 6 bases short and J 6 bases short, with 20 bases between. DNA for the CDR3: TGTGCCAGCTCGCCTTCACAGGAACAGATTCATGGCTACACCTTC. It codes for CASSPSQEQIHGYTF. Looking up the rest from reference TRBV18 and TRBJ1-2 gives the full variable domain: NAGVMQNPRHLVRRRGQEARLRCSPMKGHSHVYWYRQLPEEGLKFMVYLQKENIIDESGMPKERFSAEFPKEGPSILRIQQVVRGDSAAYFCASSPSQEQIHGYTFGSGTRLTVV.

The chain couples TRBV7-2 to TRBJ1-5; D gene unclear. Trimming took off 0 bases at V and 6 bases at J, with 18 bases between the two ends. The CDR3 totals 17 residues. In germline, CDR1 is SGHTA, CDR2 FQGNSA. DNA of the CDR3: TGTGCCAGCAGCTTAGCCCTATCCTCCTCTCATGGTCAGCCCCAGCATTTT. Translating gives CASSLALSSSHGQPQHF.

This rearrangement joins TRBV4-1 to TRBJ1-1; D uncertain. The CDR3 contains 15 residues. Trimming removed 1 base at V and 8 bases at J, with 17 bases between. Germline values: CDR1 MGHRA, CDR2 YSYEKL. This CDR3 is CASSQADRVDGEAFF. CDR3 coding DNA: TGCGCCAGCAGCCAAGCTGACCGGGTCGACGGGGAAGCTTTCTTT.

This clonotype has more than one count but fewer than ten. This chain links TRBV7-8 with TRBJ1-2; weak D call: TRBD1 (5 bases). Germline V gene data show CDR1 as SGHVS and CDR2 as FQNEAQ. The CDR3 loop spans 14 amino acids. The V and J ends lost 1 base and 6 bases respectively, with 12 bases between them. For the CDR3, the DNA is TGTGCCAGCAGCTTAGTTGGGGGTGAGGATGGCTACACCTTC. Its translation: CASSLVGGEDGYTF.

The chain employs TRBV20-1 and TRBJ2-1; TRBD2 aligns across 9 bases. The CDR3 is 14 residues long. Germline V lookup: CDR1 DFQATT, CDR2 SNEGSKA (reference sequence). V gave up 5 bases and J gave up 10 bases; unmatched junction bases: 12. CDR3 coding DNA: TGCAGTGCTCCCTCGCCTAGCGGGGCTGACGAGCAGTTCTTC. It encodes CSAPSPSGADEQFF.

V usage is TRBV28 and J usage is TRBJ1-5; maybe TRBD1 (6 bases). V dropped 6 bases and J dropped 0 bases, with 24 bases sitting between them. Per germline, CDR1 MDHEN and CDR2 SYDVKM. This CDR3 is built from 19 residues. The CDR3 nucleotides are TGTGCCAGCAGGAGACCATTCCTAGGGGGACAATCTAGCAATCAGCCCCAGCATTTT. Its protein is CASRRPFLGGQSSNQPQHF.

CDR3 sequence: CSARVLRYLNTEAFF. The CDR3 nucleotides read TGCAGTGCTAGGGTTTTGAGATACCTGAACACTGAAGCTTTCTTT. This rearrangement joins TRBV20-1 to TRBJ1-1, with D unclear. V lost 3 bases to trimming and J lost 0 bases, with 14 bases between them. The CDR3 is 15 amino acids. The germline gives CDR1 DFQATT, CDR2 SNEGSKA (reference sequence).

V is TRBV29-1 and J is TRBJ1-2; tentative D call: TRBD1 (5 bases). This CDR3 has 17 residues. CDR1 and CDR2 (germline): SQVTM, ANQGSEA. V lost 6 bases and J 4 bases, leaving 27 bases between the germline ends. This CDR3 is CSVLTAGKPLSFYGYTF. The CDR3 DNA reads TGCAGCGTCCTAACGGCAGGGAAGCCCTTATCATTCTATGGCTACACCTTC.

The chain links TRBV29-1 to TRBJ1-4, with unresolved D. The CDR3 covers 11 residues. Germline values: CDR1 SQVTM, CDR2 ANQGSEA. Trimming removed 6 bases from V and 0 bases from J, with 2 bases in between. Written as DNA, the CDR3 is TGCAGCGTAGCAACTAATGAAAAACTGTTTTTT. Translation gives CSVATNEKLFF.

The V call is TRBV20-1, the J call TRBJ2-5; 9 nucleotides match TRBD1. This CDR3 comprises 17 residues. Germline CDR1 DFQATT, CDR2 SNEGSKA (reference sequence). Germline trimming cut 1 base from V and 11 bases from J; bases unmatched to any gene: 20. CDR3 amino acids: CSARAPWTGATAGEQYF. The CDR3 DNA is TGCAGTGCTAGAGCCCCTTGGACAGGGGCAACAGCAGGGGAGCAGTACTTC.

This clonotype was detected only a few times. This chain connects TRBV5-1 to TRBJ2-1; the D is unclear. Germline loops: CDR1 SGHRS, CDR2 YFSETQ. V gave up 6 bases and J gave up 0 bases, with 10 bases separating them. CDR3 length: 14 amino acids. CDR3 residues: CASMLQSSYNEQFF. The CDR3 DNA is TGCGCCAGCATGCTTCAGAGCTCCTACAATGAGCAGTTCTTC.

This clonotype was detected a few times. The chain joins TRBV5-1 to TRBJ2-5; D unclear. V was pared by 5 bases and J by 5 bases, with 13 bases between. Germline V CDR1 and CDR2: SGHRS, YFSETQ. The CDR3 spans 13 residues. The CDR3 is CASRKDISETQYF. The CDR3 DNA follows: TGCGCCAGCAGGAAAGACATATCCGAGACCCAGTACTTC.